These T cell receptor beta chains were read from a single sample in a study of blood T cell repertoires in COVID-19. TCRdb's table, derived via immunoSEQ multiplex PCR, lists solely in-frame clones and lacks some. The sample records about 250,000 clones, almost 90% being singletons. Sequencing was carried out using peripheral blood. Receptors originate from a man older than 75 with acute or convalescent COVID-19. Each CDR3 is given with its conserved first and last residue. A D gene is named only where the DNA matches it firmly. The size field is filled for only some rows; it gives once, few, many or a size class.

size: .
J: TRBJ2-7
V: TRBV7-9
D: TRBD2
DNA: TGTGCCAGCAGGGGGAGACTAGCGGGAGAGGGCGAGCAGTACTTC
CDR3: CASRGRLAGEGEQYF

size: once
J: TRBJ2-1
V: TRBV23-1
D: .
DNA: TGCGCCAGCAGTCTCGACAGGCGACTCTACAATGAGCAGTTCTTC
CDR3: CASSLDRRLYNEQFF

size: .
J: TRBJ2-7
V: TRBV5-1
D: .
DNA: TGCGCCAGCAGCTCCCATGGTGGGAGTCTAGGCGAGCAGTACTTC
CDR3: CASSSHGGSLGEQYF

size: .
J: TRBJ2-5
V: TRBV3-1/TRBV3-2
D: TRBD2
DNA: TGTGCCAGCAGCCAAGGGGTAGCGGGGGCCCAAGAGACCCAGTACTTC
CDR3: CASSQGVAGAQETQYF

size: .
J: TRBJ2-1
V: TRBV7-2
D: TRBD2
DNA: TGTGCCAGCACCCTTAGCGGGGGGAATGAGCAGTTCTTC
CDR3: CASTLSGGNEQFF

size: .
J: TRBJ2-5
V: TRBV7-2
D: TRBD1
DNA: TGTGCCAGCAGCTTAGCGCTACAGGGGGCACGGGGAGAGACCCAGTACTTC
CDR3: CASSLALQGARGETQYF

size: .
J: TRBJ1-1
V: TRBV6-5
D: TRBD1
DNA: TGTGCCAGCACCTCGGGACAGCCGGTCACTGAAGCTTTCTTT
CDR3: CASTSGQPVTEAFF

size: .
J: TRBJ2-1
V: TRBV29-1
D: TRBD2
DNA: TGCAGCGTTGGGACTAGCGGGGGGTACAATGAGCAGTTCTTC
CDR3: CSVGTSGGYNEQFF

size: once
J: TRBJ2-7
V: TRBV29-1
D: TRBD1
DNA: TGCAGCGTTGAGAAGGGGACAGGGGGCCCCTACGAGCAGTACTTC
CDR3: CSVEKGTGGPYEQYF

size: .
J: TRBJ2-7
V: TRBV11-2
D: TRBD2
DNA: TGTGCCAGCAGCCCGCGGGAGGGCCTTTACGAGCAGTACTTC
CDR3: CASSPREGLYEQYF

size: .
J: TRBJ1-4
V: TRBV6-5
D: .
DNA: TGTGCCAGCAGCCCCCGATTCCGGGGTGAAAAACTGTTTTTT
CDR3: CASSPRFRGEKLFF

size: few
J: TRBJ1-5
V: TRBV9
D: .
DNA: TGTGCCAGCAGCGTAGGAGGAGGGGTCAACCAGCCCCAGCATTTT
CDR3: CASSVGGGVNQPQHF

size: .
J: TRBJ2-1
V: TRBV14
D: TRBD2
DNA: TGTGCCAGCAGCCAAGGCGGGAGGAATGAGCAGTTCTTC
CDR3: CASSQGGRNEQFF

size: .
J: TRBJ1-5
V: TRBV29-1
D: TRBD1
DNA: TGCAGCGTGACCGGGACAGGGGACCAGCCCCAGCATTTT
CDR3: CSVTGTGDQPQHF

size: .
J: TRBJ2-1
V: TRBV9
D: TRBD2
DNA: TGTGCCAGCAGCGCGGGAAGCGGGAGGATCGATGAGCAGTTCTTC
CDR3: CASSAGSGRIDEQFF

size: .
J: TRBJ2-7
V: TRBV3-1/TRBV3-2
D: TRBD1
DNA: TGTGCCAGCACTGGCGGTACTTATACAGGGGCCCCGTACGAGCAGTACTTC
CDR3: CASTGGTYTGAPYEQYF

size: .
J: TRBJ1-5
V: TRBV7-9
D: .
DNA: TGTGCCAGCAGCTTAGAGGGGTCTTCCAATCAGCCCCAGCATTTT
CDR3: CASSLEGSSNQPQHF

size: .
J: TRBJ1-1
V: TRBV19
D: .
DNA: TGTGCCAGTAGTATAAGGGGTTACACTGAAGCTTTCTTT
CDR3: CASSIRGYTEAFF

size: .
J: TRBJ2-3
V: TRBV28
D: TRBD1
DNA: TGTGCCAGCAGCTCGCCGGGACAGATAAGCACAGATACGCAGTATTTT
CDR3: CASSSPGQISTDTQYF

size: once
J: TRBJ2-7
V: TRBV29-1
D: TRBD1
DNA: TGCAGCGTTCGTGACAGGGAGATGAACTACGAGCAGTACTTC
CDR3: CSVRDREMNYEQYF

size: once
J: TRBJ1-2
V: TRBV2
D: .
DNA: TGTGCCAGCAGTGGGTCCCATCCCACAGAGAACTATGGCTACACCTTC
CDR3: CASSGSHPTENYGYTF

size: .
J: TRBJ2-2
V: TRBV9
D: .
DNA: TGTGCCAGCAGCCTCAGAGAGGTGGCGGGGGCCACCGGGGAGCTGTTTTTT
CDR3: CASSLREVAGATGELFF

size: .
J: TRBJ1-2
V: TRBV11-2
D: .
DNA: TGTGCCAGCAGCTTAGCCGGGGGCTATGGCTACACCTTC
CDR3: CASSLAGGYGYTF

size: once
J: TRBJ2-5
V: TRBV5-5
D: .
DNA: TGTGCCAGCAGCTTGTATACAGTCGAGACCCAGTACTTC
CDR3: CASSLYTVETQYF

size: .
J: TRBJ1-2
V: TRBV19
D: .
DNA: TGTGCCAGTAGTATGGGGGGAGCGGGCTACACCTTC
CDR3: CASSMGGAGYTF

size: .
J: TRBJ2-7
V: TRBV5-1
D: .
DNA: TGCGCCAGCAGCTTCCATGACAGTTACGAGCAGTACTTC
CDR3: CASSFHDSYEQYF

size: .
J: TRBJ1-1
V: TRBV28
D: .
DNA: TGTGCCAGCAGTCCTGGCTTGCAAATTGGAGCTTTCTTT
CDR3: CASSPGLQIGAFF

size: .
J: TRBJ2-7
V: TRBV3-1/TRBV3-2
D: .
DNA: TGTGCCAGCAGCCAAGGGCTACAGGGAGGGCTCGAGCAGTACTTC
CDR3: CASSQGLQGGLEQYF

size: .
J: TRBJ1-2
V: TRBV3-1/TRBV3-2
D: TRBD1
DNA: TGTGCCAGCAGCCATACGGACAGGGGGGACTATGGCTACACCTTC
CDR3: CASSHTDRGDYGYTF

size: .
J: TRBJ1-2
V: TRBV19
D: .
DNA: TGTGCCAGTAGTGGTAGGGAGGAGGGGCTGCCGTTTGCTGGCTACACCTTC
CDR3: CASSGREEGLPFAGYTF

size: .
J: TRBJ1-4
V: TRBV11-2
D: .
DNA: TGTGCCAGCAGCTCTCAGGGTTATGGAGAAAAACTGTTTTTT
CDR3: CASSSQGYGEKLFF

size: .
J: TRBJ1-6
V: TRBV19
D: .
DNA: TGTGCCAGTAGTATGTGGTCAGGGGACGATAGCAATTCACCCCTCCACTTT
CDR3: CASSMWSGDDSNSPLHF

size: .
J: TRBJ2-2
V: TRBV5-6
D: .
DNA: TGTGCCAGCAGCTTGGGAGGAGGAGATACCGGGGAGCTGTTTTTT
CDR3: CASSLGGGDTGELFF

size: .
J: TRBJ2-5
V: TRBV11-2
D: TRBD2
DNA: TGTGCCAGCAGCCTGGGACTAGCGGAAGAGACCCAGTACTTC
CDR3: CASSLGLAEETQYF

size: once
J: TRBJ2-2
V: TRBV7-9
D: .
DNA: TGTGCCAGCAGCCCGGGAGCTACTACCGGGGAGCTGTTTTTT
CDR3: CASSPGATTGELFF

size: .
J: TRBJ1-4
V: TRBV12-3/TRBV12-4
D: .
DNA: TGTGCCAGCAGTTTGAGGGGGAGTGAAAAACTGTTTTTT
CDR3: CASSLRGSEKLFF

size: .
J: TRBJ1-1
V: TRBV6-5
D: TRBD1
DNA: TGTGCCAGCAGTAGGACAGGGAGGACTGAAGCTTTCTTT
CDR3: CASSRTGRTEAFF

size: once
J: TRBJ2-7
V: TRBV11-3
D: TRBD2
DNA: TGTGCCAGCAGCTCCGGACTAGCGGGAGGGGAGCAGTACTTC
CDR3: CASSSGLAGGEQYF

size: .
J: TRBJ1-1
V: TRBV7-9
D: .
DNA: TGTGCCAGCAGCTTAGTCTCGACAGGGAACACTGAAGCTTTCTTT
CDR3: CASSLVSTGNTEAFF

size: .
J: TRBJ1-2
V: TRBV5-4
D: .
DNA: TGTGCCAGCAGCTCGGTTGCGGGGATTGACTATGGCTACACCTTC
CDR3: CASSSVAGIDYGYTF

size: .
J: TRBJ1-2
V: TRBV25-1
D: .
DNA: TGTGCCAGCAGTGACACCAGGATGGTGAACTATGGCTACACCTTC
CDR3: CASSDTRMVNYGYTF

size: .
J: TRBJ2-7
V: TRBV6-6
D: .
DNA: TGTGCCAGCAGTGGCGGACAGTCGAAAGAGCAGTACTTC
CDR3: CASSGGQSKEQYF

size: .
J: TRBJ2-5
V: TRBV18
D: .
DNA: TGTGCCAGCTCAGGAGGCATGGGGGAGACCCAGTACTTC
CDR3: CASSGGMGETQYF

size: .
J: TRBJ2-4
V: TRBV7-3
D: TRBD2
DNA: TGTGCCAGCAGCCCCTTAGCGGGAGATCCCAAAAACATTCAGTACTTC
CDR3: CASSPLAGDPKNIQYF

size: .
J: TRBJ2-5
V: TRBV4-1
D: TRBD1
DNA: TGCGCCAGCAGCCAGGCCCCGGACAGGGGATTCCAAGAGACCCAGTACTTC
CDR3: CASSQAPDRGFQETQYF

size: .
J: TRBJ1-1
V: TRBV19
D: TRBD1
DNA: TGTGCCAGTAGCCAGGACAGGGCAGGTGTTGAAGCTTTCTTT
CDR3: CASSQDRAGVEAFF

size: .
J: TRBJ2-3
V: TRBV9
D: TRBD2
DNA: TGTGCCAGCAGCGTTTTAGCGGGGGTAGGGGCAGATACGCAGTATTTT
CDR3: CASSVLAGVGADTQYF

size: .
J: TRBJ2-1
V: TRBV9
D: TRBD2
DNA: TGTGCCAGCAGCGGGCCTAGACTAGCGGTCGGGAATGAGCAGTTCTTC
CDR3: CASSGPRLAVGNEQFF

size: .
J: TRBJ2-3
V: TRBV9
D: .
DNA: TGTGCCAGCAGCGTAGCAGGGGCCCGTAGCACAGATACGCAGTATTTT
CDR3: CASSVAGARSTDTQYF

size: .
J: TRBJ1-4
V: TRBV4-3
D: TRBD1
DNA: TGCGCCAGCAGCCAAGATCGAGCAGGGGGCAGGGAAAAACTGTTTTTT
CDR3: CASSQDRAGGREKLFF

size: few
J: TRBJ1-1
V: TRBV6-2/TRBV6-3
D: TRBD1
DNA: TGTGCCAGCAGTCTCCGGACAGGGGACACTGAAGCTTTCTTT
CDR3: CASSLRTGDTEAFF

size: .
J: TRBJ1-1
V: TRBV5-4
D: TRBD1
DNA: TGTGCCAGCAGCCCCGGTGGGACAGGGGGCGGTGTGACTGAAGCTTTCTTT
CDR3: CASSPGGTGGGVTEAFF

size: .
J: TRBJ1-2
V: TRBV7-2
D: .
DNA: TGTGCCAGCAGCTTAGATATCGGGGCAGGGGAGACCTATGGCTACACCTTC
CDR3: CASSLDIGAGETYGYTF

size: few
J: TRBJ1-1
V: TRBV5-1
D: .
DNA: TGCGCCAGCAGCTTGCAGGGGCACACTGAAGCTTTCTTT
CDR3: CASSLQGHTEAFF

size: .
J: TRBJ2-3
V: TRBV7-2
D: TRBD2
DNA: TGTGCCAGCAGCTTAGATTTCCTAGCGGGAGGCCAGGATACGCAGTATTTT
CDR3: CASSLDFLAGGQDTQYF